A selection of T cell receptor beta chains follows, all from one sample in a study of T-cell memory formation after mild COVID-19. TCRdb used MiXCR to reprocess the 5' RACE reads, holding one entry per CDR3 protein. The table includes 90,000 to 120,000 distinct CDR3 sequences, 13% to 15% detected once. Source material: PBMCs or a T cell subset sorted from them (not recorded which). Receptors originate from a man aged 18 to 30 who had mild COVID-19 (a few samples of this study predate the infection). Cell type and time point are not known. CDR3s include the opening cysteine and the closing phenylalanine or tryptophan. The D gene is left open where the match is weak. The size entry is marked missing in some rows and otherwise reads once, few, many or a size class.

TRBJ2-7 TRBV4-2 few TRBD2 TGTGCCAGCAGCCCAGAGCGGGGCACCACCTACGAGCAGTACTTC CASSPERGTTYEQYF
TRBJ2-7 TRBV29-1 - TRBD1 TGCAGCGCCCGACAGGGATCCTCCTACGAGCAGTACTTC CSARQGSSYEQYF
TRBJ1-2 TRBV4-3 - - TGCGCCAGCAGCCAAGATTCCCATGGCTACACCTTC CASSQDSHGYTF
TRBJ1-2 TRBV25-1 - TRBD1 TGTGCCAGCCACGAGAGGGGACAGGGCTACACCTTC CASHERGQGYTF
TRBJ2-3 TRBV10-3 - - TGTGCCATCAGTGAGTACGGGACAAGCGTCACAGATACGCAGTATTTT CAISEYGTSVTDTQYF
TRBJ2-7 TRBV7-2 - TRBD1 TGTGCCAGCAGCTACTTGGGACAGAGCTCCTACGAGCAGTACTTC CASSYLGQSSYEQYF
TRBJ1-4 TRBV7-9 - - TGTGCCAGCAGCGAAAGGGATAGGAATGAAAAACTGTTTTTT CASSERDRNEKLFF
TRBJ2-5 TRBV6-2/TRBV6-3 - - TGTGCCAGCAGTTACCCATCCCGGACGGGACAAGAGACCCAGTACTTC CASSYPSRTGQETQYF
TRBJ1-3 TRBV20-1 - TRBD1 TGCAGTGCTAGACACCCCCAGACAGGGGACTCTGGAAACACCATATATTTT CSARHPQTGDSGNTIYF
TRBJ2-5 TRBV3-1 few TRBD1 TGTGCCAGCAGCCAAGAAACCGGGACAGCAGGAGAGACCCAGTACTTC CASSQETGTAGETQYF
TRBJ2-1 TRBV11-2 few - TGTGCCAGCAGCCGGAACCGGGACACAAACTACAATGAGCAGTTCTTC CASSRNRDTNYNEQFF
TRBJ2-3 TRBV6-4 few TRBD1 TGTGCCAGCAGGCCGGGACAGAGTAGCACAGATACGCAGTATTTT CASRPGQSSTDTQYF
TRBJ2-1 TRBV6-5 - TRBD2 TGTGCCAGCAGTTACTCGATGGATAGCGGGGGATACAATGAGCAGTTCTTC CASSYSMDSGGYNEQFF
TRBJ1-5 TRBV4-1 - - TGCGCCAGCAGCCAAGTGGGCGGAAGTATTAGCAATCAGCCCCAGCATTTT CASSQVGGSISNQPQHF
TRBJ1-5 TRBV6-5 - - TGTGCCAGCAGTGTGATAATCGGTCAGCCCCAGCATTTT CASSVIIGQPQHF
TRBJ2-5 TRBV18 few - TGTGCCAGCTCACCCGGGACATACCAAGAGACCCAGTACTTC CASSPGTYQETQYF
TRBJ1-1 TRBV20-1 - - TGCAGTGCTAGATTGGTAACTGAAGCTTTCTTT CSARLVTEAFF
TRBJ2-5 TRBV9 - - TGTGCCAGCACCCCGGCGGGGGCCAACCAAGAGACCCAGTACTTC CASTPAGANQETQYF
TRBJ2-3 TRBV7-3 - TRBD2 TGTGCCAGCAGCTTAAAAGCGGGGTTGGAGGCAGATACGCAGTATTTT CASSLKAGLEADTQYF
TRBJ1-2 TRBV4-1 - TRBD1 TGCGCCAGCAGCCAAGACCGCCGACAGGGGGTCTATGGCTACACCTTC CASSQDRRQGVYGYTF
TRBJ2-7 TRBV10-3 - - TGTGCCATCAGTGAGGAGGGTAGAACAGGGAGTCTCCACGAGCAGTACTTC CAISEEGRTGSLHEQYF
TRBJ2-7 TRBV4-2 - - TGTGCCAGCAGCCAGACCCCCAGAGCAGATATCGAGCAGTACTTC CASSQTPRADIEQYF
TRBJ1-1 TRBV5-1 - - TGCGCCAGCAGTATAACAGGGCTTCGCACTGAAGCTTTCTTT CASSITGLRTEAFF
TRBJ2-5 TRBV7-9 - TRBD1 TGTGCCAGTGCACCGACAGGGAACATTCAAGAGACCCAGTACTTC CASAPTGNIQETQYF
TRBJ2-7 TRBV4-3 many - TGCGCCAGCAGCCAAGGAGGCTACGAGCAGTACTTC CASSQGGYEQYF
TRBJ1-6 TRBV12-3/TRBV12-4 many - TGTGCCAGCAGTGCCCCCACCGCCCTCAATTCACCCCTCCACTTT CASSAPTALNSPLHF
TRBJ1-1 TRBV5-1 many - TGCGCCAGCAGCTTCTTTGGACTCTCGAACACTGAAGCTTTCTTT CASSFFGLSNTEAFF
TRBJ1-1 TRBV15 - - TGTGCCACCACCCATCACGGATTGAACACTGAAGCTTTCTTT CATTHHGLNTEAFF
TRBJ2-7 TRBV11-3 few TRBD1 TGTGCCAGCAGCTTAGGGACAGGGGCTACGACCTACGAGCAGTACTTC CASSLGTGATTYEQYF
TRBJ1-2 TRBV4-1 few - TGCGCCAGCAGCCGGAAAGACGGGGGAGACAACTATGGCTACACCTTC CASSRKDGGDNYGYTF
TRBJ1-1 TRBV9 - TRBD1 TGTGCCAGCAGCGCTACAGGGGGCGGATTCATGAACACTGAAGCTTTCTTT CASSATGGGFMNTEAFF
TRBJ2-5 TRBV7-8 - - TGTGCCAGCAGCTTCGGACCCGCCGCGTACCAAGAGACCCAGTACTTC CASSFGPAAYQETQYF
TRBJ2-4 TRBV4-2 - - TGTGCCAGCAGCCGAGCGGGACAGGCCAGGGGGCTGGGAAACATTCAGTACTTC CASSRAGQARGLGNIQYF
TRBJ2-2 TRBV9 few TRBD1 TGTGCCAGCAGCGACCTCGGGACAGGGCGAACCGGGGAGCTGTTTTTT CASSDLGTGRTGELFF
TRBJ1-5 TRBV9 many - TGTGCCAGCAGCGGGGGGGACGCCCCAATCCAGCCCCAGCATTTT CASSGGDAPIQPQHF
TRBJ2-1 TRBV4-1 - - TGCGCCAGCAGCCAAGAGCACAGCAGCTCCTACAATGAGCAGTTCTTC CASSQEHSSSYNEQFF
TRBJ1-1 TRBV7-9 few - TGTGCCAGCAGCTTAGCTAAGGGGCGGAACACTGAAGCTTTCTTT CASSLAKGRNTEAFF
TRBJ1-5 TRBV27 - - TGTGCCAGCAGTTGGGGGATGGGCAATCAGCCCCAGCATTTT CASSWGMGNQPQHF
TRBJ2-7 TRBV10-3 - - TGTGCCACCGACGGGCAGGGCACCTACGAGCAGTACTTC CATDGQGTYEQYF
TRBJ2-7 TRBV18 - TRBD1 TGTGCCAGCTCACCTCGGACAGGGAAGGTATACGAGCAGTACTTC CASSPRTGKVYEQYF
TRBJ2-1 TRBV4-1 many - TGCGCCAGCAGCCGAGAACCACTAGTCACAGAGTACAATGAGCAGTTCTTC CASSREPLVTEYNEQFF
TRBJ1-1 TRBV20-1 few TRBD1 TGCAGTGCCCCCCGGACAGGGTATCCCGTCACTGAAGCTTTCTTT CSAPRTGYPVTEAFF
TRBJ1-1 TRBV7-2 few - TGTGCCAGCAGCTTTGGCAGGCTCGCTGAAGCTTTCTTT CASSFGRLAEAFF
TRBJ1-2 TRBV7-9 few - TGTGCCAGCAGCTTATTTGGGGGCTCCTATGGCTACACCTTC CASSLFGGSYGYTF
TRBJ2-7 TRBV7-6 many - TGTGCCAGCAGCTTCGAGAGGGGGATCACCTACGAGCAGTACTTC CASSFERGITYEQYF